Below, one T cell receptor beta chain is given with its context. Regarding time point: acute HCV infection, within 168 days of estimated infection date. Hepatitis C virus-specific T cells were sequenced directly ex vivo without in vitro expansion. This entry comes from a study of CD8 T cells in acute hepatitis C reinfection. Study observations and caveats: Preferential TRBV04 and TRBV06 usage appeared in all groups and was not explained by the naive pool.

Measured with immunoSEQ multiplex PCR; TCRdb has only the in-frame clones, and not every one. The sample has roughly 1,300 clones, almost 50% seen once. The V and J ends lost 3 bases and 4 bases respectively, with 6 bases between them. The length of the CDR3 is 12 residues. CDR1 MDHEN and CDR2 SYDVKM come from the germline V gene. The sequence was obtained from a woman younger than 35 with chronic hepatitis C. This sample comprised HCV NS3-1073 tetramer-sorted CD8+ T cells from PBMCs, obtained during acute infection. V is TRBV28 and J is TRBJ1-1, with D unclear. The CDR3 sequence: CASSFSITEAFF. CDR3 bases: TGTGCCAGCAGTTTTTCCATCACTGAAGCTTTCTTT. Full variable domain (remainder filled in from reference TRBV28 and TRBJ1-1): DVKVTQSSRYLVKRTGEKVFLECVQDMDHENMFWYRQDPGLGLRLIYFSYDVKMKEKGDIPEGYSVSREKKERFSLILESASTNQTSMYLCASSFSITEAFFGQGTRLTVV.